This T cell receptor (beta chain) was sequenced in a study of post-analysis software for immune sequencing data. With regard to this clonotype: The antigen is not known.

Study conclusions and caveats: Five TRBV segments, TRBV5-6, TRBV5-1 and TRBV20-1 among them, were found more frequent in patients than controls.

Libraries were made from TCR beta cDNA, and they carried unique molecular identifiers. TCRdb processed the PCR reads anew with MiXCR; each CDR3 protein has one entry. The table lists some 890,000 distinct CDR3 sequences, about 57% of them singletons. CDR3 length: 15 residues. V was shortened by 5 bases and J by 0 bases, with 11 bases between the two germline ends. The J gene is TRBJ2-1, the V gene TRBV12-3 or TRBV12-4, with a possible D match to TRBD2 (6 bases). This receptor was obtained from a girl under 18 with multiple sclerosis. The sample taken for sequencing was blood. The CDR3, as DNA: TGTGCCAGCAGTGCCCGGGGGAGCTCCTACAATGAGCAGTTCTTC. Translating gives CASSARGSSYNEQFF.